The rows below give T cell receptor beta chains drawn from one sample of a study of blood T cell repertoires in COVID-19. Produced via immunoSEQ multiplex PCR; TCRdb's table is partial and in-frame only. This table has approximately 500,000 clones, approximately 89% appearing once. The sequenced sample was peripheral blood. These receptors were collected from a man aged 18 to 29 with COVID-19, enrolled during active disease. CDR3s include the opening cysteine and the closing phenylalanine or tryptophan. A D gene is named only where the DNA matches it firmly. Size values are once, few and many counts, or a class for expanded clones, and some rows have none.

>TRBD2|TRBJ2-7|TRBV6-2/TRBV6-3|14|NA
TGTGCCAGCAGTTACGGGACTAGCGGCTACGAGCAGTACTTC
CASSYGTSGYEQYF
>NA|TRBJ1-4|TRBV3-1/TRBV3-2|16|NA
TGTGCCAGCAGCCCCGGCGGTGGGGCTGCTAATGAAAAACTGTTTTTT
CASSPGGGAANEKLFF
>TRBD2|TRBJ2-7|TRBV3-1/TRBV3-2|14|once
TGTGCCAGCAGCCCAGGACTAGCGGGAGGTGAGCAGTACTTC
CASSPGLAGGEQYF
>NA|TRBJ2-2|TRBV6-5|14|NA
TGTGCCAGCAGTTACTTCCAGGGTACCGGGGAGCTGTTTTTT
CASSYFQGTGELFF
>TRBD2|TRBJ2-1|TRBV7-8|17|NA
TGTGCCAGCAGCTTAGTCGCCGGGACTAGCGTATACAATGAGCAGTTCTTC
CASSLVAGTSVYNEQFF
>NA|TRBJ2-5|TRBV10-3|13|NA
TGTGCCACCACGGGGGGACAAGAAGAGACCCAGTACTTC
CATTGGQEETQYF
>TRBD2|TRBJ2-7|TRBV30|15|NA
TGTGCCTGGAGTGCCAGCGGGAGTAGGACCTACGAGCAGTACTTC
CAWSASGSRTYEQYF
>NA|TRBJ2-3|TRBV22-1|15|NA
TGTCCTGGGAGCGCCCGATGGGACAGGGCGGATACGCAGTATTTT
CPGSARWDRADTQYF
>TRBD2|TRBJ2-2|TRBV9|16|NA
TGTGCCAGCAGCGGGTTTTCTAGCGGGAACACCGGGGAGCTGTTTTTT
CASSGFSSGNTGELFF
>NA|TRBJ2-2|TRBV24-1|14|once
TGTGCCACCAGTGATGCAGGCCGCACCGGGGAGCTGTTTTTT
CATSDAGRTGELFF
>NA|TRBJ2-3|TRBV20-1|16|NA
TGCAGTGCTAGTTCCGTAGTAGCGGTAACCACAGATACGCAGTATTTT
CSASSVVAVTTDTQYF
>NA|TRBJ2-5|TRBV15|13|NA
TGTGCCACCAGCATCGGAGGGAGAGAGACCCAGTACTTC
CATSIGGRETQYF
>TRBD1|TRBJ1-1|TRBV5-1|16|once
TGCGCCAGCAGCTTGTCCCAACAGGGGGGGTTCCCTGAAGCTTTCTTT
CASSLSQQGGFPEAFF
>TRBD1|TRBJ2-5|TRBV7-9|15|few
TGTGCCAGCAGCTTACAAGGGACAGACCAAGAGACCCAGTACTTC
CASSLQGTDQETQYF
>TRBD2|TRBJ2-7|TRBV7-9|14|NA
TGTGCCAGCAGCCAGGGACTAATCAACGCCGAGCAGTACTTC
CASSQGLINAEQYF
>NA|TRBJ1-4|TRBV4-2|14|NA
TGTGCCAGCAGCCAAGACTCAGTTCGGGGAAAACTGTTTTTT
CASSQDSVRGKLFF
>NA|TRBJ1-5|TRBV11-1|13|NA
TGTGCCAGCAGCCCGGGTCCGGATCAGCCCCAGCATTTT
CASSPGPDQPQHF